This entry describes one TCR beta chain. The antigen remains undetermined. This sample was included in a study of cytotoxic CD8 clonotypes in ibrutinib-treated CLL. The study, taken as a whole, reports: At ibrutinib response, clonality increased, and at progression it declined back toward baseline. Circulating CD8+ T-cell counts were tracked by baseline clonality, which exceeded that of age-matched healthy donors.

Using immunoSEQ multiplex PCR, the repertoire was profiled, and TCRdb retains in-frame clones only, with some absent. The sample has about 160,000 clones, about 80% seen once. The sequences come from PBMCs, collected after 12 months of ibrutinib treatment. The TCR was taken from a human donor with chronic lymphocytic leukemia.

The CDR3 is CASSLATGGETQYF. In DNA, the CDR3 is TGCGCCAGCAGCTTGGCCACAGGGGGAGAGACCCAGTACTTC. J is TRBJ2-5 and V is TRBV5-1, with 8 bases lining up with TRBD1. The CDR3 covers 14 residues. The V gene end was trimmed by 0 bases and the J gene end by 4 bases; junction bases not matched to a gene: 2. The germline V gene has CDR1 SGHRS and CDR2 YFSETQ.